This T cell receptor beta chain originates from a study of blood T cells in healthy people across ages. V was clipped by 5 bases and J by 0 bases, with 14 bases between them. The CDR3 contains 15 residues. Germline CDR1 DFQATT, CDR2 SNEGSKA (reference sequence). A minimum of 5.5 micrograms of total RNA was extracted per sample. Sample-barcoded 5' priming and a J-beta primer mix drove a second PCR of about 6 to 12 cycles. TCRdb reprocessed the 5' RACE reads with MiXCR, giving one entry per CDR3 protein. The sample shows about 800,000 distinct CDR3 sequences, about half of them seen only once. Specimen: blood. This clonotype was obtained from a man older than 75 in good health. The chain is built from TRBV20-1 and TRBJ1-5; D unclear. For the CDR3, the DNA is TGCAGTGCTGGGAGGGCCGACTATAGCAATCAGCCCCAGCATTTT. It yields the protein CSAGRADYSNQPQHF.